A single sample is the source of the 4 T cell receptor beta chains below, sequenced in a study of identical twins (dated by TCRdb to the mid-2010s). Library creation used 5' RACE. Reads for this sample came from an Illumina HiSeq 2000. The public reads were reanalyzed by TCRdb: fastp trimming at Q25, MiXCR alignment, in-frame beta chains only. Rows are combined by CDR3 protein, so each entry shows the most common genes and DNA. The sample yields 1,800,000 or so distinct CDR3 sequences; under 35% were counted once. Together, the top ten hold about 0.27% of the sample. Sequencing used cord blood. Every receptor here comes from a newborn girl in good health.

V usage is TRBV9 and J usage is TRBJ2-3; TRBD1 is a possible D gene (7 bases). V was shortened by 1 base and J by 2 bases, with 20 bases between the two germline ends. There are 18 residues in the CDR3. Germline V lookup: CDR1 SGDLS, CDR2 YYNGEE. Here the CDR3 reads CASSVTGDFALSTDTQYF. The CDR3 DNA reads TGTGCCAGCAGCGTAACAGGGGACTTCGCGTTATCCACAGATACGCAGTATTTT.

The V and J genes are TRBV18 and TRBJ1-5; TRBD1 is a possible D gene (6 bases). Germline CDR1 and CDR2: KGHSH and LQKENI. This CDR3 is 14 amino acids long. V lost 1 base and J lost 4, with 8 bases in between. The CDR3 loop reads CASSPQQGNQPQHF. DNA for the CDR3: TGTGCCAGCTCACCACAACAGGGTAATCAGCCCCAGCATTTT.

This clonotype was detected only a few times. The chain carries TRBV12-5 and TRBJ2-1, with 8 bases aligning to TRBD1. Germline CDR1 reads LGHNT; CDR2 reads FRNRAP. The CDR3 has 13 amino acids. Trimming removed 2 bases from V and 6 bases from J; junction bases left unmatched: 0. CDR3 region: CASGLTGGNEQFF. Here the CDR3 DNA reads TGTGCTAGTGGTTTGACAGGGGGCAATGAGCAGTTCTTC.

The gene calls are TRBV6-6 and TRBJ1-2, with 10 bases that match TRBD1. The CDR3 extends over 15 amino acids. Germline CDR1 and CDR2: MNHNY and SVGAGI (reference sequence). V was clipped by 2 bases and J by 8 bases; unmatched bases: 8. In nucleotides, the CDR3 is TGTGCCAGCAGTTACCCGGGGGACAGGGGTGGCGGCTACACCTTC. Translating it yields CASSYPGDRGGGYTF.